A selection of T cell receptor beta chains follows, all from one sample in a study of CD8 T cells in ankylosing spondylitis. TCRdb recomputed calls from the 5' RACE reads with MiXCR, one row per CDR3 protein. The data contain approximately 200,000 distinct CDR3 sequences, over 10% of them singletons. The sample comprised blood, either unsorted or a sorted T cell fraction (not recorded which). The receptors stem from a female donor with ankylosing spondylitis or in good health (not recorded which). CDR3s include the opening cysteine and the closing phenylalanine or tryptophan. The D gene is left open where the match is weak. Rows may omit the clone size; those that give it use once, few, many or a size class.

CDR3 protein: CASSISGRAPGELFF
CDR3 DNA: TGTGCCAGCAGTATAAGCGGGAGGGCCCCCGGGGAGCTGTTTTTT
D gene: TRBD2
J gene: TRBJ2-2
clone size: -
V gene: TRBV9

CDR3 protein: CASSFDRAYEQYF
CDR3 DNA: TGTGCCAGTAGCTTCGACAGGGCCTACGAGCAGTACTTC
D gene: TRBD1
J gene: TRBJ2-7
clone size: -
V gene: TRBV19

CDR3 protein: CASSFGLAGGGMYEQYF
CDR3 DNA: TGTGCCAGCAGCTTTGGTCTAGCGGGAGGCGGGATGTACGAGCAGTACTTC
D gene: TRBD2
J gene: TRBJ2-7
clone size: many
V gene: TRBV7-8

CDR3 protein: CASKYSGQGPYEQYF
CDR3 DNA: TGTGCCAGCAAATACTCGGGACAGGGTCCCTACGAGCAGTACTTC
D gene: TRBD1
J gene: TRBJ2-7
clone size: many
V gene: TRBV6-5

CDR3 protein: CATASEAYNEQFF
CDR3 DNA: TGTGCCACTGCCTCTGAGGCCTACAATGAGCAGTTCTTC
D gene: -
J gene: TRBJ2-1
clone size: many
V gene: TRBV24-1

CDR3 protein: CSATKRDRATDTQYF
CDR3 DNA: TGCAGTGCTACTAAACGGGACAGGGCTACAGATACGCAGTATTTT
D gene: TRBD1
J gene: TRBJ2-3
clone size: few
V gene: TRBV20-1

CDR3 protein: CASSPTRANTEAFF
CDR3 DNA: TGTGCCAGCTCACCTACCCGGGCAAACACTGAAGCTTTCTTT
D gene: -
J gene: TRBJ1-1
clone size: many
V gene: TRBV18

CDR3 protein: CASSLSLTNEKLFF
CDR3 DNA: TGTGCCAGCAGTCTAAGTTTGACTAATGAAAAACTGTTTTTT
D gene: -
J gene: TRBJ1-4
clone size: -
V gene: TRBV7-6

CDR3 protein: CASSLTTGFSGNTIYF
CDR3 DNA: TGTGCCAGCAGCCTTACGACAGGGTTCTCTGGAAACACCATATATTTT
D gene: TRBD1
J gene: TRBJ1-3
clone size: -
V gene: TRBV7-9

CDR3 protein: CASSLGRERGDEQFF
CDR3 DNA: TGTGCCAGCAGTTTAGGGAGGGAAAGAGGTGATGAGCAGTTCTTC
D gene: -
J gene: TRBJ2-1
clone size: few
V gene: TRBV12-3/TRBV12-4

CDR3 protein: CATSDRPRGGYTF
CDR3 DNA: TGTGCCACCAGTGATCGACCCAGGGGCGGCTACACCTTC
D gene: -
J gene: TRBJ1-2
clone size: -
V gene: TRBV24-1

CDR3 protein: CAMGTGVNTGELFF
CDR3 DNA: TGTGCCATGGGGACAGGGGTGAACACCGGGGAGCTGTTTTTT
D gene: TRBD1
J gene: TRBJ2-2
clone size: many
V gene: TRBV10-3

CDR3 protein: CASSQAPRDRGLSPLHF
CDR3 DNA: TGCGCCAGCAGCCAAGCCCCCCGGGACAGGGGGCTTTCACCCCTCCACTTT
D gene: TRBD1
J gene: TRBJ1-6
clone size: many
V gene: TRBV4-3

CDR3 protein: CASSARTTSYNEQFF
CDR3 DNA: TGTGCCAGCAGTGCAAGGACTACCTCCTACAATGAGCAGTTCTTC
D gene: -
J gene: TRBJ2-1
clone size: few
V gene: TRBV2

CDR3 protein: CAISEGQIPDTQYF
CDR3 DNA: TGTGCCATCAGTGAGGGACAGATCCCAGATACGCAGTATTTT
D gene: -
J gene: TRBJ2-3
clone size: many
V gene: TRBV10-3

CDR3 protein: CSAQGLAGIPDTQYF
CDR3 DNA: TGCAGTGCTCAAGGACTAGCGGGGATTCCGGATACGCAGTATTTT
D gene: TRBD2
J gene: TRBJ2-3
clone size: many
V gene: TRBV20-1

CDR3 protein: CASSLEADSYEQYF
CDR3 DNA: TGTGCCAGCAGCTTAGAGGCGGACTCCTACGAGCAGTACTTC
D gene: -
J gene: TRBJ2-7
clone size: -
V gene: TRBV7-2

CDR3 protein: CASGGQGDEQYF
CDR3 DNA: TGCGCCAGCGGCGGACAGGGGGACGAGCAGTACTTC
D gene: TRBD1
J gene: TRBJ2-7
clone size: many
V gene: TRBV4-3

CDR3 protein: CSAPEGAREKLFF
CDR3 DNA: TGCAGTGCGCCCGAGGGGGCTCGGGAAAAACTGTTTTTT
D gene: TRBD1
J gene: TRBJ1-4
clone size: -
V gene: TRBV20-1

CDR3 protein: CACCQEGGASYEQYF
CDR3 DNA: TGTGCCTGCTGCCAAGAGGGCGGGGCATCCTACGAGCAGTACTTC
D gene: -
J gene: TRBJ2-7
clone size: -
V gene: TRBV3-1

CDR3 protein: CASRQGLAGATGELFF
CDR3 DNA: TGTGCCAGCAGACAGGGACTAGCGGGAGCTACCGGGGAGCTGTTTTTT
D gene: TRBD2
J gene: TRBJ2-2
clone size: few
V gene: TRBV7-8

CDR3 protein: CASSSVRDRGRGSEAFF
CDR3 DNA: TGCGCCAGCAGCTCGGTCCGGGACAGGGGGCGCGGGTCTGAAGCTTTCTTT
D gene: TRBD1
J gene: TRBJ1-1
clone size: many
V gene: TRBV5-1

CDR3 protein: CASILWSSYNEQFF
CDR3 DNA: TGTGCCAGCATTCTTTGGAGCTCCTACAATGAGCAGTTCTTC
D gene: -
J gene: TRBJ2-1
clone size: many
V gene: TRBV6-1

CDR3 protein: CASSQDLKTEFYNEQFF
CDR3 DNA: TGCGCCAGCAGCCAAGATCTTAAGACAGAGTTCTACAATGAGCAGTTCTTC
D gene: -
J gene: TRBJ2-1
clone size: -
V gene: TRBV4-3

CDR3 protein: CSVAMGNYPNSPLHF
CDR3 DNA: TGCAGCGTAGCTATGGGAAACTACCCTAATTCACCCCTCCACTTT
D gene: -
J gene: TRBJ1-6
clone size: many
V gene: TRBV29-1

CDR3 protein: CASSLRTQLGTDTQYF
CDR3 DNA: TGTGCCAGCAGCTTACGGACCCAATTGGGGACAGATACGCAGTATTTT
D gene: -
J gene: TRBJ2-3
clone size: few
V gene: TRBV11-2

CDR3 protein: CATSERGREKLFF
CDR3 DNA: TGTGCCACCAGTGAAAGGGGGCGAGAAAAACTGTTTTTT
D gene: TRBD1
J gene: TRBJ1-4
clone size: many
V gene: TRBV24-1

CDR3 protein: CSARTGSGYGYTF
CDR3 DNA: TGCAGTGCTCGAACAGGTTCGGGCTATGGCTACACCTTC
D gene: -
J gene: TRBJ1-2
clone size: -
V gene: TRBV20-1

CDR3 protein: CASSPDRVPYGYTF
CDR3 DNA: TGTGCCAGCAGCCCAGACAGGGTACCTTATGGCTACACCTTC
D gene: TRBD1
J gene: TRBJ1-2
clone size: few
V gene: TRBV11-2

CDR3 protein: CCARILGGLREGHRTDTQYF
CDR3 DNA: TGCTGTGCTAGGATCCTCGGGGGATTGCGGGAGGGCCACAGAACAGATACGCAGTATTTT
D gene: TRBD2
J gene: TRBJ2-3
clone size: -
V gene: TRBV20-1

CDR3 protein: CASSFGPPGENTIYF
CDR3 DNA: TGTGCCAGCAGTTTTGGACCCCCCGGGGAAAACACCATATATTTT
D gene: -
J gene: TRBJ1-3
clone size: many
V gene: TRBV7-9

CDR3 protein: CSAKYRDSLSYEQYF
CDR3 DNA: TGCAGTGCTAAATACCGGGACTCGCTCTCCTACGAGCAGTACTTC
D gene: -
J gene: TRBJ2-7
clone size: many
V gene: TRBV20-1

CDR3 protein: CASSLTTYEQYF
CDR3 DNA: TGTGCCAGCAGTTTGACGACCTACGAGCAGTACTTC
D gene: -
J gene: TRBJ2-7
clone size: -
V gene: TRBV28

CDR3 protein: CASSFLWADTQYF
CDR3 DNA: TGCGCCAGCAGCTTTCTGTGGGCAGATACGCAGTATTTT
D gene: -
J gene: TRBJ2-3
clone size: many
V gene: TRBV5-1

CDR3 protein: CSVDRSDSDEKLFF
CDR3 DNA: TGCAGCGTTGACCGCTCAGACAGTGATGAAAAACTGTTTTTT
D gene: -
J gene: TRBJ1-4
clone size: -
V gene: TRBV29-1

CDR3 protein: CASSFGGGPDNEQFF
CDR3 DNA: TGTGCCAGCAGTTTCGGGGGAGGGCCGGACAATGAGCAGTTCTTC
D gene: TRBD2
J gene: TRBJ2-1
clone size: many
V gene: TRBV27

CDR3 protein: CSVERGSSYTF
CDR3 DNA: TGCAGCGTAGAGCGAGGAAGTAGCTACACCTTC
D gene: -
J gene: TRBJ1-2
clone size: few
V gene: TRBV29-1

CDR3 protein: CASSRRGEQFF
CDR3 DNA: TGTGCCAGTAGTAGACGTGGTGAGCAGTTCTTC
D gene: -
J gene: TRBJ2-1
clone size: few
V gene: TRBV19

CDR3 protein: CSARGILGPNLGGDGYTF
CDR3 DNA: TGCAGTGCTAGAGGAATACTGGGACCGAACCTCGGAGGAGATGGCTACACCTTC
D gene: -
J gene: TRBJ1-2
clone size: many
V gene: TRBV20-1

CDR3 protein: CASSSYGVEQFF
CDR3 DNA: TGTGCCAGCAGCTCATATGGGGTTGAGCAGTTCTTC
D gene: -
J gene: TRBJ2-1
clone size: -
V gene: TRBV5-5

CDR3 protein: CAPEGGRVTGELFF
CDR3 DNA: TGTGCCCCCGAGGGCGGGAGGGTCACCGGGGAGCTGTTTTTT
D gene: TRBD2
J gene: TRBJ2-2
clone size: few
V gene: TRBV9

CDR3 protein: CASSVYSYEQYF
CDR3 DNA: TGTGCCAGCAGTGTCTACTCCTACGAGCAGTACTTC
D gene: -
J gene: TRBJ2-7
clone size: many
V gene: TRBV12-3/TRBV12-4

CDR3 protein: CATSDPRGGSRRAFF
CDR3 DNA: TGTGCCACCAGTGACCCACGTGGGGGGAGTCGGAGAGCTTTCTTT
D gene: -
J gene: TRBJ1-1
clone size: -
V gene: TRBV24-1

CDR3 protein: CASSLGGRNTEAFF
CDR3 DNA: TGTGCCAGCAGTTTGGGGGGTCGGAACACTGAAGCTTTCTTT
D gene: -
J gene: TRBJ1-1
clone size: many
V gene: TRBV25-1

CDR3 protein: CASSGGDRENTEAFF
CDR3 DNA: TGTGCCAGCAGCGGAGGGGACAGGGAGAACACTGAAGCTTTCTTT
D gene: TRBD1
J gene: TRBJ1-1
clone size: many
V gene: TRBV9

CDR3 protein: CATSELAGLSYNEQFF
CDR3 DNA: TGTGCCACCAGTGAGTTAGCGGGCCTCTCCTACAATGAGCAGTTCTTC
D gene: TRBD2
J gene: TRBJ2-1
clone size: many
V gene: TRBV24-1

CDR3 protein: CVSSLGGMNTEAFF
CDR3 DNA: TGCGTCAGCAGCTTGGGGGGAATGAATACTGAAGCTTTCTTT
D gene: -
J gene: TRBJ1-1
clone size: once
V gene: TRBV5-1

CDR3 protein: CSASLGNTEAFF
CDR3 DNA: TGCAGTGCTAGTCTGGGGAACACTGAAGCTTTCTTT
D gene: -
J gene: TRBJ1-1
clone size: many
V gene: TRBV20-1

CDR3 protein: CASSQAWTSGIYEQYF
CDR3 DNA: TGCGCCAGCAGCCAAGCGTGGACTAGCGGGATCTACGAGCAGTACTTC
D gene: TRBD2
J gene: TRBJ2-7
clone size: many
V gene: TRBV4-3

CDR3 protein: CASSAGTSGTNEQFF
CDR3 DNA: TGTGCCAGCAGCGCCGGGACTAGCGGGACGAATGAGCAGTTCTTC
D gene: TRBD2
J gene: TRBJ2-1
clone size: -
V gene: TRBV5-6

CDR3 protein: CASSVVRGGTEAFF
CDR3 DNA: TGTGCCAGCAGCGTAGTGAGGGGGGGCACTGAAGCTTTCTTT
D gene: -
J gene: TRBJ1-1
clone size: many
V gene: TRBV9

CDR3 protein: CASSLRNGETQYF
CDR3 DNA: TGTGCCAGCAGCTTAAGGAACGGGGAGACCCAGTACTTC
D gene: -
J gene: TRBJ2-5
clone size: many
V gene: TRBV5-6

CDR3 protein: CASSISTAQETQYF
CDR3 DNA: TGTGCCAGTAGTATTTCGACAGCTCAAGAGACCCAGTACTTC
D gene: -
J gene: TRBJ2-5
clone size: -
V gene: TRBV19

CDR3 protein: CASSLDPGFQHF
CDR3 DNA: TGTGCCAGCAGCTTAGACCCGGGGTTTCAGCATTTT
D gene: -
J gene: TRBJ1-5
clone size: -
V gene: TRBV7-9

CDR3 protein: CASSLWGAHNEQFF
CDR3 DNA: TGTGCCAGCAGCCTTTGGGGGGCCCACAATGAGCAGTTCTTC
D gene: -
J gene: TRBJ2-1
clone size: many
V gene: TRBV14

CDR3 protein: CSATQDSPLHF
CDR3 DNA: TGCAGTGCTACCCAGGATTCACCCCTCCACTTT
D gene: -
J gene: TRBJ1-6
clone size: many
V gene: TRBV20-1

CDR3 protein: CASTTRGRATTNTEAFF
CDR3 DNA: TGTGCCAGCACCACAAGGGGCAGGGCAACCACGAACACTGAAGCTTTCTTT
D gene: -
J gene: TRBJ1-1
clone size: -
V gene: TRBV7-2

CDR3 protein: CASSRRGLDPKETQYF
CDR3 DNA: TGCGCCAGCAGCCGGAGGGGACTGGACCCTAAAGAGACCCAGTACTTC
D gene: -
J gene: TRBJ2-5
clone size: -
V gene: TRBV4-3

CDR3 protein: CSVNTGQTYEQYF
CDR3 DNA: TGCAGCGTGAACACGGGACAGACCTACGAGCAGTACTTC
D gene: TRBD1
J gene: TRBJ2-7
clone size: many
V gene: TRBV29-1